This T cell receptor beta chain emerged from a study of cytomegalovirus exposure and HLA in healthy donors. Study-wide results and caveats: Most sequenced TCRs were rare (though some public TCRs occurred in many donors). According to the study, around 150 TCR beta chains were cytomegalovirus-associated. Through in vitro validation, a few CMV-associated chains were shown to be specific for CMV antigens.

The germline gives CDR1 LNHDA, CDR2 SQIVND (reference sequence). CDR3 size: 16 residues. V gave up 3 bases and J gave up 5 bases, with 17 bases separating them. A word on this clone: What it recognizes is unknown.

Here immunoSEQ multiplex PCR was the method, and the copy in TCRdb shows in-frame clones only, minus some. The top ten clones hold 1.2% of a sample with some 240,000 clones, roughly 86% of them seen once. The donors were members of the approximately 110-subject validation cohort (separate from the roughly 670-subject first cohort). The sequence was collected from a woman younger than 45 in good health and CMV-seropositive. The V call is TRBV19, the J call TRBJ1-5; no definite D call. The sequenced sample was PBMCs. DNA of the CDR3: TGTGCCAGTAGTATTGGTGGGAGGTGGTATGATCAGCCCCAGCATTTT. Encoded protein: CASSIGGRWYDQPQHF.